The rows below give T cell receptor beta chains drawn from one sample of a study of blood T cells in healthy people across ages. TCRdb re-called the 5' RACE reads through MiXCR, storing one row per CDR3 protein. Of 1.5 million or so distinct CDR3 sequences listed, around 42% are singletons. The sequencing input was blood. The receptors come from a woman under 30 in good health. CDR3s include the opening cysteine and the closing phenylalanine or tryptophan. D genes are given only for firm matches. For some rows the clone size is stated as once, few or many, or as a class when expanded; others skip it.

J	V	D	size	CDR3	DNA
TRBJ2-3	TRBV4-1	NA	few	CASSPYEGPTDTQYF	TGCGCCAGCAGCCCTTACGAGGGGCCCACAGATACGCAGTATTTT
TRBJ2-4	TRBV15	NA	NA	CATSTIRAAKNIQYF	TGTGCCACCAGCACAATTAGGGCAGCCAAAAACATTCAGTACTTC
TRBJ2-3	TRBV6-6	TRBD2	NA	CAAERESTDTQYF	TGTGCCGCCGAGCGGGAGAGCACAGATACGCAGTATTTT
TRBJ2-1	TRBV29-1	TRBD2	few	CSVESRGVSTLTDEQFF	TGCAGCGTTGAAAGTCGGGGGGTGTCGACCCTTACGGATGAGCAGTTCTTC
TRBJ2-4	TRBV6-6	TRBD1	few	CASSSGTGGQNIQYF	TGTGCCAGCAGCTCCGGGACAGGAGGCCAAAACATTCAGTACTTC
TRBJ2-2	TRBV3-1	NA	NA	CASSQDLVGELFF	TGTGCCAGCAGCCAAGATCTCGTCGGGGAGCTGTTTTTT
TRBJ2-7	TRBV5-1	TRBD1	NA	CASSSAGQGLNEQYF	TGCGCCAGCAGCTCGGCGGGACAGGGTCTCAATGAGCAGTACTTC
TRBJ2-3	TRBV5-1	TRBD2	NA	CASSLRASGVGTDTQYF	TGCGCCAGCAGCTTAAGGGCTAGCGGGGTTGGCACAGATACGCAGTATTTT
TRBJ2-3	TRBV25-1	TRBD2	once	CASSEWGGGSNTQYF	TGTGCCAGCAGTGAATGGGGGGGAGGGTCAAATACGCAGTATTTT
TRBJ2-3	TRBV29-1	TRBD1	NA	CSVDGTGRIADTQYF	TGCAGCGTCGACGGGACAGGGAGGATAGCAGATACGCAGTATTTT
TRBJ2-1	TRBV7-3	TRBD1	NA	CASSLLTGGLNEQFF	TGTGCCAGCAGCTTATTGACAGGGGGTCTCAATGAGCAGTTCTTC
TRBJ2-6	TRBV21-1	NA	NA	CASSKTRDHGLVGANVLTF	TGTGCCAGCAGCAAAACCCGGGACCACGGCCTGGTTGGGGCCAACGTCCTGACTTTC
TRBJ2-3	TRBV7-6	TRBD2	few	CANSPLRERVDTQYF	TGTGCCAACAGCCCTTTGCGGGAGAGGGTAGATACGCAGTATTTT
TRBJ2-7	TRBV12-3/TRBV12-4	NA	few	CASSQDTSPYEQYF	TGTGCCAGCAGTCAAGACACGTCCCCCTACGAGCAGTACTTC
TRBJ1-2	TRBV20-1	NA	NA	CSALVDNYGYTF	TGCAGTGCCTTAGTAGATAACTATGGCTACACCTTC
TRBJ1-4	TRBV6-5	NA	NA	CASSYLINEKLFF	TGTGCCAGCAGTTACCTGATCAACGAAAAACTGTTTTTT
TRBJ2-4	TRBV4-1	NA	NA	CASSWTAEGNIQYF	TGCGCCAGCAGCTGGACTGCAGAGGGAAACATTCAGTACTTC
TRBJ1-5	TRBV3-1	NA	few	CASSQFAGSNQPQHF	TGTGCCAGCAGCCAATTTGCAGGAAGCAATCAGCCCCAGCATTTT
TRBJ2-1	TRBV5-1	TRBD2	NA	CASRQASGPSSSYNEQFF	TGCGCCAGCCGTCAGGCTAGCGGGCCCTCGAGCTCCTACAATGAGCAGTTCTTC
TRBJ1-2	TRBV28	NA	NA	CASSPAGPANYGYTF	TGTGCCAGCAGTCCCGCTGGACCGGCTAACTATGGCTACACCTTC
TRBJ1-2	TRBV12-3/TRBV12-4	NA	many	CASSSGTPWGYTF	TGTGCCAGCAGCTCCGGGACTCCCTGGGGCTACACCTTC
TRBJ2-5	TRBV2	TRBD2	few	CASRSSGTETQYF	TGTGCCAGCCGGAGTAGCGGGACGGAGACCCAGTACTTC
TRBJ2-1	TRBV2	TRBD2	NA	CASSPAGGRYEQFF	TGTGCCAGCAGCCCCGCGGGGGGGAGGTATGAGCAGTTCTTC
TRBJ1-5	TRBV4-1	TRBD1	NA	CASSQDGDRAVSNQPQHF	TGCGCCAGCAGCCAAGATGGGGACAGGGCCGTAAGCAATCAGCCCCAGCATTTT
TRBJ2-1	TRBV6-1	NA	NA	CASSLVRSTYNEQFF	TGTGCCAGCAGTCTAGTGAGGAGCACCTACAATGAGCAGTTCTTC
TRBJ2-7	TRBV6-1	NA	NA	CASTLSSSYEQYF	TGTGCCAGCACCCTAAGCAGCTCCTACGAGCAGTACTTC
TRBJ2-3	TRBV15	NA	NA	CATGPRKWLGGESTDTQYF	TGTGCCACCGGCCCGCGAAAGTGGTTGGGCGGGGAGAGCACAGATACGCAGTATTTT
TRBJ2-7	TRBV4-1	NA	few	CASSQGSHSPNEQYF	TGCGCCAGCAGCCAAGGAAGTCATTCCCCAAACGAGCAGTACTTC
TRBJ2-7	TRBV19	NA	NA	CASSGHGSSYEQYF	TGTGCCAGTAGTGGCCATGGGAGCTCCTACGAGCAGTACTTC
TRBJ2-7	TRBV2	TRBD2	once	CASMGTTSSYEQYF	TGTGCCAGCATGGGGACTACTTCCTCCTACGAGCAGTACTTC
TRBJ2-1	TRBV20-1	TRBD2	NA	CSAQPGLAGGWLNNEQFF	TGCAGTGCGCAGCCGGGACTAGCGGGAGGGTGGCTGAACAATGAGCAGTTCTTC
TRBJ2-1	TRBV12-3/TRBV12-4	NA	NA	CASSFSKGEQFF	TGTGCCAGCAGTTTTTCCAAAGGCGAGCAGTTCTTC
TRBJ2-7	TRBV11-2	NA	few	CASSLGTPINEQYF	TGTGCCAGCAGCTTGGGGACACCGATCAACGAGCAGTACTTC
TRBJ2-4	TRBV11-3	TRBD2	NA	CASSHGTNQETQYF	TGTGCCAGCAGCCACGGGACTAACCAAGAGACTCAGTACTTC
TRBJ2-1	TRBV7-2	TRBD2	few	CASSLQSGTYNEQFF	TGTGCCAGCAGCTTACAAAGCGGGACCTACAATGAGCAGTTCTTC
TRBJ2-1	TRBV4-1	NA	NA	CASSHSRGGRKTLYYEQFF	TGCGCCAGCAGCCACTCCAGAGGGGGACGGAAGACCCTCTACTACGAGCAGTTCTTC
TRBJ2-1	TRBV27	NA	few	CASLPMGLSYNEQFF	TGTGCCAGCCTCCCGATGGGGCTCAGCTACAATGAGCAGTTCTTC
TRBJ1-2	TRBV7-2	NA	NA	CASSLLDSADYGYTF	TGTGCCAGCAGCCTCCTTGACAGTGCAGACTATGGCTACACCTTC
TRBJ2-7	TRBV5-1	NA	few	CASSLDSLGPYEQYF	TGCGCCAGCAGCTTGGACAGTTTGGGGCCCTACGAGCAGTACTTC
TRBJ1-2	TRBV28	NA	few	CASTNSGDPNYGYTF	TGTGCCAGCACCAATTCGGGGGACCCTAACTATGGCTACACCTTC
TRBJ2-5	TRBV20-1	TRBD2	NA	CSAVTSGRYEQYF	TGCAGTGCGGTGACTAGCGGGAGATATGAGCAGTACTTC
TRBJ1-1	TRBV19	NA	NA	CASANSGNTEAFF	TGTGCCAGTGCTAATTCCGGGAACACTGAAGCTTTCTTT
TRBJ2-7	TRBV6-1	TRBD1	NA	CASSEAGTEIYEQYF	TGTGCCAGCAGTGAAGCTGGGACAGAGATCTACGAGCAGTACTTC
TRBJ2-7	TRBV20-1	NA	many	CSATPHRDTYEQYF	TGCAGTGCTACCCCCCACAGGGACACCTACGAGCAGTACTTC
TRBJ1-1	TRBV19	TRBD1	NA	CASSPAGTGRTEAFF	TGTGCCAGTAGTCCGGCCGGGACAGGGAGAACTGAAGCTTTCTTT
TRBJ2-5	TRBV5-1	TRBD2	NA	CASSLDGTTFQETQYF	TGCGCCAGCAGCTTGGACGGGACTACTTTCCAAGAGACCCAGTACTTC
TRBJ2-3	TRBV5-1	NA	few	CASSLTGPPGDTQYF	TGCGCCAGCAGCTTGACGGGCCCGCCTGGAGATACGCAGTATTTT
TRBJ2-5	TRBV9	NA	NA	CASSPNWKQETQYF	TGTGCCAGCAGCCCTAATTGGAAGCAAGAGACCCAGTACTTC
TRBJ1-4	TRBV7-9	NA	few	CASSLSGQATNEKLFF	TGTGCCAGCAGCTTATCGGGGCAAGCAACTAATGAAAAACTGTTTTTT
TRBJ1-2	TRBV6-6	NA	few	CASSYGRGFNYGYTF	TGTGCCAGCAGTTACGGTCGGGGTTTCAACTATGGCTACACCTTC
TRBJ1-4	TRBV29-1	NA	NA	CSAGGQGFSEKLFF	TGCAGCGCCGGCGGTCAGGGATTTTCGGAAAAACTGTTTTTT
TRBJ2-5	TRBV5-1	NA	NA	CASSLEGKGQETQYF	TGCGCCAGCAGCTTAGAGGGGAAGGGTCAAGAGACCCAGTACTTC